This TCR beta chain comes out of a study of STAT5B mutations in CD4+ large granular lymphocyte leukemia. Control samples were healthy donors' buffy coats. Unmatched junction bases numbered 22, after V lost 1 base and J lost 0 bases. Germline assignment: CDR1 MNHEY and CDR2 SMNVEV (reference sequence). This CDR3 spans 24 amino acids. Repertoires were generated with immunoSEQ multiplex PCR, while TCRdb's copy carries only in-frame clones and drops some. The sample gives over 25,000 clones, 60% to 80% of which show up once; roughly 0.29% is in the top ten. Notes on the study in general: No patients shared main leukemic clonotypes, though around 25% appeared at low frequency elsewhere. Top patient clones used TRBV06 genes more often: 8/27 versus 2/35 in controls. Patient CD4-sorted repertoires stayed more clonal than healthy ones after leukemic-clone removal.

A remark on this clone: Its antigen is as yet unknown.

The rearrangement uses TRBV27 and TRBJ2-3; 13 bases fit TRBD2. The receptor was derived from a human donor in good health. Input material: CD4+ T cells from blood buffy coats. CDR3 DNA sequence: TGTGCCAGCAGTTTATTAGGCGACAGGGGAACAACTTTGGGACTAGCGGGGAGCACAGATACGCAGTATTTT. Protein sequence: CASSLLGDRGTTLGLAGSTDTQYF.